The 10 T cell receptor beta chains presented below share a single source sample, sequenced in a study of vaccination and CD4 T cells after COVID-19. Sequencing of DNA taken from cultured CD4+ T cells relied on the Oncomine TCR Beta short-read assay. One entry per CDR3 protein results from TCRdb running MiXCR on the PCR reads. The sample lists about 19,000 distinct CDR3 sequences; around 41% were seen once. The antigens these receptors bind are not known. Documented treatment: roughly 11-day PBMC culture with coronavirus spike peptide pools or control peptides (ViraFEST assay). Sequencing used cultured CD4+ T cells from blood. The receptor set was obtained from a human donor with COVID-19.

This clonotype appeared a few times. This rearrangement joins TRBV12-3 or TRBV12-4 to TRBJ2-7; 9 nucleotides match TRBD2. The V segment lost 2 bases and the J segment 2 bases; nucleotides outside the gene matches: 1. The CDR3 spans 14 residues. The CDR3 loop reads CASSLSGGTYEQYF. Here the CDR3 DNA reads TGTGCCAGCAGTTTAAGCGGGGGGACCTACGAGCAGTACTTC.

CDR3 region: CASSLDQGLAKNIQYF. The CDR3 coding sequence is TGTGCCAGCAGCTTAGATCAAGGGTTAGCCAAAAACATTCAGTACTTC. The gene calls are TRBV11-2 and TRBJ2-4; D gene unclear. The CDR3 spans 16 residues. The germline CDR1 and CDR2 sequences are SGHAT and FQNNGV. The V end was cut by 0 bases, the J end by 0 bases, with 9 bases between. The variable domain in full, with the rest retrieved from reference TRBV11-2 and TRBJ2-4, is EAGVAQSPRYKIIEKRQSVAFWCNPISGHATLYWYQQILGQGPKLLIQFQNNGVVDDSQLPKDRFSAERLKGVDSTLKIQPAKLEDSAVYLCASSLDQGLAKNIQYFGAGTRLSVL.

This clonotype was detected once. CDR3 residues: CASSFLLAGVETQYF. Here the CDR3 DNA reads TGTGCCAGCAGCTTCCTACTAGCGGGGGTTGAGACCCAGTACTTC. This chain uses TRBV5-8 with TRBJ2-5; 11 bases agree with TRBD2. The V gene end was trimmed by 2 bases and the J gene end by 5 bases; junction bases not matched to a gene: 5. The CDR3 has 15 amino acids. Germline loops: CDR1 SGHTS, CDR2 YDEGEE.

This chain links TRBV19 with TRBJ1-2, with a tentative D call TRBD1 (5 bases). Germline-derived CDR1 and CDR2 are LNHDA and SQIVND (reference sequence). The CDR3 sequence is 13 residues long. Trimming took 11 bases from V and 0 from J, leaving 13 bases between them. CDR3 nucleotide sequence: TGTGCCGTTTGGAGGGGCCCTAACTATGGCTACACCTTC. Amino acid sequence: CAVWRGPNYGYTF. The full variable domain, its missing parts supplied by reference TRBV19 and TRBJ1-2, is DGGITQSPKYLFRKEGQNVTLSCEQNLNHDAMYWYRQDPGQGLRLIYYSQIVNDFQKGDIAEGYSVSREKKESFPLTVTSAQKNPTAFYLCAVWRGPNYGYTFGSGTRLTVV.

J is TRBJ1-1 and V is TRBV20-1; TRBD1 is a possible D gene (5 bases). Trimming shortened V by 2 bases and J by 3 bases, and 7 bases separated the two germline ends. The CDR3 sequence is 12 residues long. CDR1 is DFQATT and CDR2 is SNEGSKA in the germline V gene (reference sequence). CDR3 sequence: CSARRGDTEAFF. CDR3 nucleotide sequence: TGCAGTGCTAGAAGGGGAGACACTGAAGCTTTCTTT.

Written as DNA, the CDR3 is TGTGCCAGTACCTCGTCCGGGCCGTCTAACACTGAAGCTTTCTTT. Translation gives CASTSSGPSNTEAFF. The chain links TRBV19 to TRBJ1-1; unclear D gene. The CDR3 is 15 residues long. In germline, CDR1 is LNHDA, CDR2 SQIVND (reference sequence). Between the trimmed V and J ends, which lost 7 bases and 2 bases, there was a span of 17 bases. Filled out from reference TRBV19 and TRBJ1-1, the complete variable domain reads DGGITQSPKYLFRKEGQNVTLSCEQNLNHDAMYWYRQDPGQGLRLIYYSQIVNDFQKGDIAEGYSVSREKKESFPLTVTSAQKNPTAFYLCASTSSGPSNTEAFFGQGTRLTVV.

This clonotype has a handful of counts. The V call is TRBV10-3, the J call TRBJ1-2; D ambiguous. The CDR3 contains 13 residues. CDR1 ENHRY and CDR2 SYGVKD come from the germline V gene. Trimming cost V 3 bases and J 6 bases, with 11 bases left between them. This chain's CDR3 is CAISDGVGDGYTF. CDR3 coding DNA: TGTGCCATCAGTGATGGGGTCGGTGATGGCTACACCTTC.

The chain couples TRBV20-1 to TRBJ1-6; TRBD1 matches at 9 bases. The germline V gene encodes CDR1 DFQATT and CDR2 SNEGSKA (reference sequence). This CDR3 contains 15 residues. V gave up 5 bases and J gave up 7 bases; unmatched junction bases: 9. CDR3 nucleotide sequence: TGCAGTGCTCAAGTGGGACAGGGTGAGAATTCACCCCTCCACTTT. Translating gives CSAQVGQGENSPLHF.

The chain recombines TRBV19 with TRBJ2-7, with 7 positions matching TRBD1. CDR1 is LNHDA and CDR2 is SQIVND in the germline V gene (reference sequence). The CDR3 runs to 14 residues. J was trimmed by 1 base and V by 5 bases; bases with no gene match: 5. This CDR3 is CASSGTVRSYEQYF. The CDR3 coding sequence is TGTGCCAGTAGTGGGACAGTTAGATCCTACGAGCAGTACTTC.

V usage is TRBV5-1 and J usage is TRBJ1-4; TRBD1 matches 9 bases. Germline CDR1 and CDR2: SGHRS and YFSETQ. With 2 bases clipped from V and 8 bases from J, the junction kept 7 bases outside the gene matches. CDR3 size: 15 residues. The CDR3 DNA reads as TGCGCCAGCAGCTTTCGGACAGGGGCAAAGGAAAAACTGTTTTTT. It specifies CASSFRTGAKEKLFF.